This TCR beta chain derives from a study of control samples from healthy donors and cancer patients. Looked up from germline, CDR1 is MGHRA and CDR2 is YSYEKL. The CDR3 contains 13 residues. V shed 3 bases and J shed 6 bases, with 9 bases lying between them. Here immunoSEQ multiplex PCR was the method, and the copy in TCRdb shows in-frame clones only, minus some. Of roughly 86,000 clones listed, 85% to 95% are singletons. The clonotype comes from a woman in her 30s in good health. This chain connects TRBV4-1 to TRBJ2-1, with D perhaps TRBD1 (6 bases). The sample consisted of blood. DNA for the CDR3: TGCGCCAGCAGCCAGGTGGGGGCCAATGAGCAGTTCTTC. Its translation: CASSQVGANEQFF.